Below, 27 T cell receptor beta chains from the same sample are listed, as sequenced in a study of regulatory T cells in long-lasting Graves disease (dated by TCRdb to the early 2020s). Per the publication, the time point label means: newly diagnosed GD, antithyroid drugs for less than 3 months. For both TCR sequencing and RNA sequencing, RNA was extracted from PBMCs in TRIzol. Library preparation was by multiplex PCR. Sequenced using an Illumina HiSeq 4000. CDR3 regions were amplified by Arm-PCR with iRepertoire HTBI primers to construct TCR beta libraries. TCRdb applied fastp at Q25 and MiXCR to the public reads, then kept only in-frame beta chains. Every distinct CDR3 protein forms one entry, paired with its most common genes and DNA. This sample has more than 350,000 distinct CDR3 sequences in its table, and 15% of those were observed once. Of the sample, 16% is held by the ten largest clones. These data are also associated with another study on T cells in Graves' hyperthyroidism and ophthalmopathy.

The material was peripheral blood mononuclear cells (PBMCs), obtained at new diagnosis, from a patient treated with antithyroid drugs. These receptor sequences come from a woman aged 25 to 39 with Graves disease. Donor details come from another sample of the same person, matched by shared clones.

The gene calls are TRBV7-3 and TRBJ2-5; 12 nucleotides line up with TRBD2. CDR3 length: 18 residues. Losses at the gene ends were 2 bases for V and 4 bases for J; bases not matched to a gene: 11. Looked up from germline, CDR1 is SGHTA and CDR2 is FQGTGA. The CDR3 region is CASSLSGLAGGSGETQYF. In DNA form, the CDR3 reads TGTGCCAGCAGCTTATCAGGGCTAGCGGGAGGGTCAGGAGAGACCCAGTACTTC.

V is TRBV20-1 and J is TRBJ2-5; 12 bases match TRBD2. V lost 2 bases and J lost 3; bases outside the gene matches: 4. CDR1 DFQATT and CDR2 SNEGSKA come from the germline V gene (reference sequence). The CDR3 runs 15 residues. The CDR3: CSARLAGGRKETQYF. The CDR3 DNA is TGCAGTGCTAGACTAGCGGGAGGGAGAAAAGAGACCCAGTACTTC.

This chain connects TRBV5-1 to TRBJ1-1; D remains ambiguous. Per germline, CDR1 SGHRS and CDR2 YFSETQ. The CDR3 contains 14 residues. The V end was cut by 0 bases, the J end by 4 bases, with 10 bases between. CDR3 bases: TGCGCCAGCAGCTTGGGGGGTTCATCCACTGAAGCTTTCTTT. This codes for CASSLGGSSTEAFF. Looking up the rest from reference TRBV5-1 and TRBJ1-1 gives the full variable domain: KAGVTQTPRYLIKTRGQQVTLSCSPISGHRSVSWYQQTPGQGLQFLFEYFSETQRNKGNFPGRFSGRQFSNSRSEMNVSTLELGDSALYLCASSLGGSSTEAFFGQGTRLTVV.

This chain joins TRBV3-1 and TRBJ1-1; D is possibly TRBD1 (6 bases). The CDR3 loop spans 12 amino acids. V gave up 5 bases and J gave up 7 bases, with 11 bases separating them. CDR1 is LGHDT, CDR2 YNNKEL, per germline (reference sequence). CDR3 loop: CASSEGDGEAFF. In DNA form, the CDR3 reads TGTGCCAGCAGCGAGGGGGACGGTGAAGCTTTCTTT.

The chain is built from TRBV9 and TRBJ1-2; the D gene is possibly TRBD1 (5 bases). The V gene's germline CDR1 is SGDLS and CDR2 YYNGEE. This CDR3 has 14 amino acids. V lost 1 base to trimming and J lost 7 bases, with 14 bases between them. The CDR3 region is CASSVLAGTGGYTF. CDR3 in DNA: TGTGCCAGCAGCGTACTGGCCGGGACCGGTGGCTACACCTTC.

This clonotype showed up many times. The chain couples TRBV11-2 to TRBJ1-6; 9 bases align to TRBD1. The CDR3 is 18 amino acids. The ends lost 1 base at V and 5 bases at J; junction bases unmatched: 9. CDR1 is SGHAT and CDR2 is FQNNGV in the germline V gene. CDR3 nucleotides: TGTGCCAGCAGCTTAGGAGTTACCGGGACAGGGCATAATTCACCCCTCCACTTT. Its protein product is CASSLGVTGTGHNSPLHF.

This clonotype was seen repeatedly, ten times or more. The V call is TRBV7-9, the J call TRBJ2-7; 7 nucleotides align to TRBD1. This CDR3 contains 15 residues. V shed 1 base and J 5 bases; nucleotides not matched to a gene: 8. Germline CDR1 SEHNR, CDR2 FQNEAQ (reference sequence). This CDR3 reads CASSLGDREADEQYF. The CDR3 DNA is TGTGCCAGCAGCTTAGGGGACAGAGAGGCCGACGAGCAGTACTTC.

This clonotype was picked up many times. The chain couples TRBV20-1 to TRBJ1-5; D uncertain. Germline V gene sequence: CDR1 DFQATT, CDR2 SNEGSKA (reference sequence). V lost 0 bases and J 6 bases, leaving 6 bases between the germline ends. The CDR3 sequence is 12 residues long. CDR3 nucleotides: TGCAGTGCTAGAGATGGTGGTCAGCCCCAGCATTTT. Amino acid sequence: CSARDGGQPQHF.

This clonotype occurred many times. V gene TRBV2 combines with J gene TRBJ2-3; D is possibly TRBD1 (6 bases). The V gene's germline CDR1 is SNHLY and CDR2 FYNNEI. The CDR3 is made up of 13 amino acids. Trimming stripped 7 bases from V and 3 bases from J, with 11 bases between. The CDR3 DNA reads TGTGCCAGCACCGCGAGGGGGACAGATACGCAGTATTTT. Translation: CASTARGTDTQYF.

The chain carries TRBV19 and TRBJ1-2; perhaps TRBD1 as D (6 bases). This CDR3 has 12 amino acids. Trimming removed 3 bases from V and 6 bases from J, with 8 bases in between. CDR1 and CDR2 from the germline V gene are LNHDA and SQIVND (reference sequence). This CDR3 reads CASSMTGHGYTF. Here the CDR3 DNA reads TGTGCCAGTAGTATGACAGGTCATGGCTACACCTTC.

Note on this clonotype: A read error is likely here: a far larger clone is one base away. In nucleotides, the CDR3 is TGTGCCAGCAGCCCGCAAGGGGGGGCGGCGGACGAGCAGTTCTTC. It is translated as CASSPQGGAADEQFF. The genes are TRBV3-1 and TRBJ2-1; possible D gene TRBD2, 7 bases. Trimming left V 4 bases short and J 10 bases short, with 20 bases between. The CDR3 sequence is 15 residues long. CDR1 and CDR2 (germline): LGHDT, YNNKEL (reference sequence).

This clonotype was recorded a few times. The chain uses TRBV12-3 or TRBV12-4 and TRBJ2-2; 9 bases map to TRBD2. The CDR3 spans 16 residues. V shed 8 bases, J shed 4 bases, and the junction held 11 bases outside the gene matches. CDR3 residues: CASGPGRGRGTGELFF. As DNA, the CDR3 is TGTGCCAGCGGGCCGGGACGCGGGAGGGGCACCGGGGAGCTGTTTTTT.

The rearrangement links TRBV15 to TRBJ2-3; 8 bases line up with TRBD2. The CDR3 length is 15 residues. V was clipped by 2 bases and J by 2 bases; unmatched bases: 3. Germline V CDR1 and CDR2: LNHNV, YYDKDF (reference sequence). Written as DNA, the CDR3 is TGTGCCACCAGCAGAACAGCGGGAGCCACAGATACGCAGTATTTT. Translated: CATSRTAGATDTQYF.

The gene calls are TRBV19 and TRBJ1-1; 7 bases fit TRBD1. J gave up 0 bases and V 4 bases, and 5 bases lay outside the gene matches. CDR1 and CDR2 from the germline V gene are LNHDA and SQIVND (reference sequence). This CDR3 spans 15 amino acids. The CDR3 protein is CASSRKTGMNTEAFF. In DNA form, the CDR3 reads TGTGCCAGTAGTAGGAAGACAGGGATGAACACTGAAGCTTTCTTT. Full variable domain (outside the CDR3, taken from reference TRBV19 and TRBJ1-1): DGGITQSPKYLFRKEGQNVTLSCEQNLNHDAMYWYRQDPGQGLRLIYYSQIVNDFQKGDIAEGYSVSREKKESFPLTVTSAQKNPTAFYLCASSRKTGMNTEAFFGQGTRLTVV.

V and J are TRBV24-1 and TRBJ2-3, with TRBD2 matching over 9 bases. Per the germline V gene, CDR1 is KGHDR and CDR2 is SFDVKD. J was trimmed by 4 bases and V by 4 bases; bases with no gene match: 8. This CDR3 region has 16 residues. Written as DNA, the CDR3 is TGTGCCACCAGTGACAGAGCTAGCGGGAACTCAGATACGCAGTATTTT. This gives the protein CATSDRASGNSDTQYF.

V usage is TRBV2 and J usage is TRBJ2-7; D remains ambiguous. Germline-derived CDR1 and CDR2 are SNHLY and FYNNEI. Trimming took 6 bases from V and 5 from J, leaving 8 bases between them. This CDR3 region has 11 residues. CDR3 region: CASSSFHEQYF. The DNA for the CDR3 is TGTGCCAGCAGCAGCTTCCACGAGCAGTACTTC. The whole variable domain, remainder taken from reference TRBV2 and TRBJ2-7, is EPEVTQTPSHQVTQMGQEVILRCVPISNHLYFYWYRQILGQKVEFLVSFYNNEISEKSEIFDDQFSVERPDGSNFTLKIRSTKLEDSAMYFCASSSFHEQYFGPGTRLTVT.

This CDR3 reads CASTHGDRRNNEQFF. DNA of the CDR3: TGTGCCAGCACCCACGGAGATCGGCGGAACAATGAGCAGTTCTTC. The chain is built from TRBV6-1 and TRBJ2-1; D is unresolved. V lost 7 bases, J lost 5 bases, and 18 bases lay in between. Germline CDR1 is MNHNS and CDR2 is SASEGT. The CDR3 runs to 15 residues.

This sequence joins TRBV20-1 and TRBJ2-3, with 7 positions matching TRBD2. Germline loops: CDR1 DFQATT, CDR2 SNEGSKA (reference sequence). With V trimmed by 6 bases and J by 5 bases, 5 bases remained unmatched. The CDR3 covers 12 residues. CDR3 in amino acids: CSAPLAGDTQYF. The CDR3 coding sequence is TGCAGTGCCCCGTTAGCGGGAGATACGCAGTATTTT.

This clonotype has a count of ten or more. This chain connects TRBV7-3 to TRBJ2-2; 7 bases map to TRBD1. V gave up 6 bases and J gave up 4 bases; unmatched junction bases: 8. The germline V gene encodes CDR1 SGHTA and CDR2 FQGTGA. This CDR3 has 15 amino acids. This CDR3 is CASRLGTAPTGELFF. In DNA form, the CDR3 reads TGTGCCAGCAGGTTGGGGACAGCCCCCACCGGGGAGCTGTTTTTT.

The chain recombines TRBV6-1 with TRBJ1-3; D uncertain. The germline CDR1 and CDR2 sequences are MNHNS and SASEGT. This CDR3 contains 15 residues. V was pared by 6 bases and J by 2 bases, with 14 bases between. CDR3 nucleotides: TGTGCCAGCAGCGCTACAAGATTAACTGGAAACACCATATATTTT. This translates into CASSATRLTGNTIYF.

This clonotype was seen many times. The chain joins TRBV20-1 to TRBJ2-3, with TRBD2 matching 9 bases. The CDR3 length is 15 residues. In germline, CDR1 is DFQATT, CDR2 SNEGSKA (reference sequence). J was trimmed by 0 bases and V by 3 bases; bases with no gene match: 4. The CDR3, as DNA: TGCAGTGCTAGTACCCTAGCGGGGAGCACAGATACGCAGTATTTT. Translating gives CSASTLAGSTDTQYF.

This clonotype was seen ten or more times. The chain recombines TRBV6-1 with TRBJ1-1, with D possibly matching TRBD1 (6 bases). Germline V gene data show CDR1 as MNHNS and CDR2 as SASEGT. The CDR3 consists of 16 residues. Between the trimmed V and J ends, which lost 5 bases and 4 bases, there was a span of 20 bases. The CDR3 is CASSIHRDGVGTEAFF. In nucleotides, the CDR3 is TGTGCCAGCAGTATCCACAGGGATGGGGTGGGCACTGAAGCTTTCTTT.

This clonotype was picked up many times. CDR3 DNA sequence: TGTGCCAGCAGTGTAGCCCCCCCAACGGCGATCGACTACGAGCAGTACTTC. Its protein product is CASSVAPPTAIDYEQYF. V is TRBV7-9 and J is TRBJ2-7; D gene uncertain. Germline V gives CDR1 SEHNR, CDR2 FQNEAQ (reference sequence). Deletions cut 6 bases from V and 3 bases from J, with 24 bases between. The CDR3 consists of 17 residues.

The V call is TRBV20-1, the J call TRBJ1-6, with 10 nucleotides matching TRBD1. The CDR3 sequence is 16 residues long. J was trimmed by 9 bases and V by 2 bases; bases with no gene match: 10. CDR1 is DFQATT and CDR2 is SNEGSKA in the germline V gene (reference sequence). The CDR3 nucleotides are TGCAGTGCTAGACCCGGACAGGGGGGAATGGTTTCACCCCTCCACTTT. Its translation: CSARPGQGGMVSPLHF.

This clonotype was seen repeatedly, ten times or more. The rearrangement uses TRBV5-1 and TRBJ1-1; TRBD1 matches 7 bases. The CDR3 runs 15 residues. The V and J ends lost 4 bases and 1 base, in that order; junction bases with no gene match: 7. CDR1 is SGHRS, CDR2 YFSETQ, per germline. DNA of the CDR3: TGCGCCAGCAGCACCTGGACAGGCACGAACACTGAAGCTTTCTTT. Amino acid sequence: CASSTWTGTNTEAFF.

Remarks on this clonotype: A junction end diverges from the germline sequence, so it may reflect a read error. CDR3 amino acids: CASSSDSSGELFF. DNA for the CDR3: TGTGCTAGCAGCTCCGACAGTTCCGGGGAGCTGTTTTTT. This rearrangement joins TRBV7-7 to TRBJ2-2; possible D gene TRBD1, 5 bases. The CDR3 is 13 amino acids. CDR1 SSHAT and CDR2 FNYEAQ come from the germline V gene (reference sequence).

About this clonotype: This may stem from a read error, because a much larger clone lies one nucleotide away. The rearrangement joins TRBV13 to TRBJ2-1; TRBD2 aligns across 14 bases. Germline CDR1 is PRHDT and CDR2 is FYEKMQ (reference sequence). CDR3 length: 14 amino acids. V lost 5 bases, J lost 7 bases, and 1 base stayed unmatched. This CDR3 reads CASSRTSGRNEQFF. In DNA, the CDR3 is TGTGCCAGCAGCCGGACTAGCGGGAGGAATGAGCAGTTCTTC.